This T cell receptor beta chain derives from a study of cytomegalovirus exposure and HLA in healthy donors. General observations from the study: Follow-up analysis later connected one missense variant in DCLRE1C with trimming of TCR beta V- and J-genes.

Everyone who donated was a healthy bone marrow donor. Details on this clone: Its cognate antigen is unknown.

CDR1 MRHNA and CDR2 SNTAGT come from the germline V gene. Trimming stripped 5 bases from V and 6 bases from J, with 25 bases between. The CDR3 is 18 residues long. Use of 60 Vbeta and 13 Jbeta primers characterized the PCR. TCRdb keeps only in-frame clones here, not all; method: immunoSEQ multiplex PCR. The sample includes about 200,000 clones, roughly 77% of them seen just once. Specimen: PBMCs. This chain uses TRBV6-4 with TRBJ2-2; D perhaps matches TRBD1 (6 bases). This clonotype was obtained from a male donor in good health and CMV-seropositive. CDR3 sequence (DNA): TGTGCCAGCAGTCTCTTCCCTGGGGGCCAAGCCGGTGCCGGGGAGCTGTTTTTT. This sequence encodes CASSLFPGGQAGAGELFF.